The 30 T cell receptor beta chains below were found in one sample sequenced in a study of Graves' ophthalmopathy and Graves' hyperthyroidism. Researchers took RNA transcripts and amplified TCR beta CDR3 regions from them. HTBI primers served in a first-round RT-PCR, which a second-round multiplex PCR followed. TCRdb analysed the multiplex PCR reads with MiXCR anew, one entry per CDR3 protein. Of hundreds of thousands of distinct CDR3 sequences listed, roughly 14% were seen once; the top ten hold 8% to 10%. Material for sequencing was blood. The receptors come from a woman in her twenties or thirties with Graves' ophthalmopathy.

This clonotype was counted many times. This chain uses TRBV27 with TRBJ1-2; D possibly corresponds to TRBD1 (6 bases). Deletions cut 6 bases from V and 5 bases from J, with 13 bases between. CDR1 MNHEY and CDR2 SMNVEV come from the germline V gene (reference sequence). CDR3 length: 13 residues. The CDR3 protein is CASRQGRGYGYTF. For the CDR3, the DNA is TGTGCCAGCAGGCAGGGGCGGGGATATGGCTACACCTTC.

CDR3 bases: TGTGCCAGTAGTAAGCCCCACGGGTTGGCTGAAGCTTTCTTT. It encodes CASSKPHGLAEAFF. The rearrangement joins TRBV19 to TRBJ1-1; no reliable D call. The V and J ends lost 4 bases and 6 bases respectively, with 15 bases between them. CDR1 LNHDA and CDR2 SQIVND come from the germline V gene (reference sequence). This CDR3 comprises 14 residues. Together with reference TRBV19 and TRBJ1-1, the CDR3 gives the full variable domain: DGGITQSPKYLFRKEGQNVTLSCEQNLNHDAMYWYRQDPGQGLRLIYYSQIVNDFQKGDIAEGYSVSREKKESFPLTVTSAQKNPTAFYLCASSKPHGLAEAFFGQGTRLTVV.

This clonotype was observed many times. This rearrangement joins TRBV2 to TRBJ2-7, with D perhaps matching TRBD1 or TRBD2 (5 bases each). Trimming took off 6 bases at V and 0 bases at J, with 6 bases between the two ends. The CDR3 spans 12 residues. CDR1 and CDR2 (germline): SNHLY, FYNNEI. CDR3 sequence (DNA): TGTGCCAGCAGGGGGACCTCCTACGAGCAGTACTTC. This encodes CASRGTSYEQYF.

The table lists this clonotype with many counts. This sequence joins TRBV7-2 and TRBJ2-5; the D gene is possibly TRBD2 (6 bases). This CDR3 is 12 amino acids long. V dropped 6 bases and J dropped 1 base, with 6 bases sitting between them. Per germline, CDR1 SGHTA and CDR2 FQGNSA. In DNA, the CDR3 is TGTGCCAGCAGGGAGGGCCAAGAGACCCAGTACTTC. Translation: CASREGQETQYF.

The sample holds many counts of this clonotype. The genes are TRBV27 and TRBJ2-7; D is undetermined. V was clipped by 3 bases and J by 6 bases, with 15 bases between them. From germline, CDR1 is MNHEY and CDR2 SMNVEV (reference sequence). This CDR3 is 14 amino acids long. In nucleotides, the CDR3 is TGTGCCAGCAGTTTCTCTAGGATCGGGCTCGAGCAGTACTTC. Encoded protein: CASSFSRIGLEQYF.

The sample holds many counts of this clonotype. The chain recombines TRBV6-1 with TRBJ1-1, with a possible D match to TRBD1 (5 bases). CDR3 length: 13 residues. V lost 5 bases to trimming and J lost 6 bases, with 13 bases between them. Germline values: CDR1 MNHNS, CDR2 SASEGT. This chain's CDR3 is CASSQDNQAEAFF. CDR3 nucleotide sequence: TGTGCCAGCAGTCAGGACAATCAGGCTGAAGCTTTCTTT.

This chain joins TRBV28 and TRBJ2-5, with a weak D call TRBD2 (6 bases). The CDR3 is 13 amino acids. The germline CDR1 and CDR2 sequences are MDHEN and SYDVKM. The V end lost 8 bases, the J end lost 5 bases, and 15 bases lay between the germline ends. The DNA for the CDR3 is TGTGCCAGCCTCCGCTGGGGGGACGAGACCCAGTACTTC. Its translation: CASLRWGDETQYF.

This clonotype was observed at least ten times. The chain uses TRBV19 and TRBJ1-6, with D possibly matching TRBD1 (6 bases). The CDR3 consists of 13 residues. Trimming shortened V by 4 bases and J by 9 bases, and 10 bases separated the two germline ends. The germline CDR1 and CDR2 sequences are LNHDA and SQIVND (reference sequence). CDR3 loop: CASSNREGSPLHF. The CDR3 DNA reads as TGTGCCAGTAGTAACAGGGAAGGTTCACCCCTCCACTTT.

This clonotype was seen many times. The genes are TRBV6-5 and TRBJ1-2; D uncertain. V was shortened by 2 bases and J by 3 bases, with 13 bases between the two germline ends. CDR3 length equals 15 residues. The germline CDR1 and CDR2 sequences are MNHEY and SVGAGI. This chain's CDR3 is CASSYMDRAHYGYTF. The CDR3 DNA follows: TGTGCCAGCAGTTACATGGATCGGGCCCACTATGGCTACACCTTC.

V is TRBV6-1 and J is TRBJ1-1, with D hard to call. Per the germline V gene, CDR1 is MNHNS and CDR2 is SASEGT. V was trimmed by 4 bases and J by 0 bases, leaving 6 bases between them. The CDR3 is 13 residues long. The CDR3 region has the DNA TGTGCCAGCAGTGTGGACGTGAACACTGAAGCTTTCTTT. As protein: CASSVDVNTEAFF.

This clonotype was observed at least ten times. The V gene is TRBV30, the J gene TRBJ1-5; tentatively, D is TRBD1 (5 bases). The CDR3 covers 17 residues. The germline V gene encodes CDR1 GTSNPN and CDR2 SVGIG (reference sequence). Trimming took off 2 bases at V and 7 bases at J, with 24 bases between the two ends. The CDR3 region has the DNA TGTGCCTGGAGTCGTAGGGGTTTAGGCCAGGGAGGGCAGCCCCAGCATTTT. It encodes CAWSRRGLGQGGQPQHF.

The chain recombines TRBV20-1 with TRBJ2-5; TRBD2 matches at 7 bases. The CDR3 runs to 19 residues. Germline CDR1 DFQATT, CDR2 SNEGSKA (reference sequence). With 5 bases clipped from V and 2 bases from J, the junction kept 23 bases outside the gene matches. This CDR3 reads CSALELVIAGNLPQETQYF. CDR3 DNA sequence: TGCAGTGCTCTAGAGTTGGTAATAGCGGGCAACCTCCCTCAAGAGACCCAGTACTTC.

The chain couples TRBV20-1 to TRBJ2-7; 11 bases are shared with TRBD1. The CDR3 is 18 amino acids. Per the germline V gene, CDR1 is DFQATT and CDR2 is SNEGSKA (reference sequence). Trimming took 5 bases from V and 2 from J; bases not matched to a gene: 17. The CDR3 loop reads CSALAGQGAKKNTYEQYF. Here the CDR3 DNA reads TGCAGTGCTCTTGCCGGACAGGGGGCCAAAAAGAATACCTACGAGCAGTACTTC.

This clonotype was detected ten times or more. The chain is built from TRBV28 and TRBJ1-1; D gene uncertain. The CDR3 is made up of 14 amino acids. The V end was cut by 1 base, the J end by 4 bases, with 10 bases between. Looked up from germline, CDR1 is MDHEN and CDR2 is SYDVKM. The DNA of the CDR3 is TGTGCCAGCAGTTTATTGGGCGGGTCCACTGAAGCTTTCTTT. As protein: CASSLLGGSTEAFF. The full variable domain, in which reference TRBV28 and TRBJ1-1 provide the parts outside the CDR3, is DVKVTQSSRYLVKRTGEKVFLECVQDMDHENMFWYRQDPGLGLRLIYFSYDVKMKEKGDIPEGYSVSREKKERFSLILESASTNQTSMYLCASSLLGGSTEAFFGQGTRLTVV.

The CDR3 DNA is TGTGCCAGCAGTGATGTCAGGGCTGGGGCCAACGTCCTGACTTTC. This gives the protein CASSDVRAGANVLTF. This sequence joins TRBV6-1 and TRBJ2-6; TRBD1 might be the D (5 bases). Trimming removed 3 bases at V and 2 bases at J, with 8 bases between. The CDR3 covers 15 residues. CDR1 is MNHNS and CDR2 is SASEGT in the germline V gene.

This clonotype occurred many times. This chain joins TRBV5-6 and TRBJ2-2; 13 nucleotides agree with TRBD2. V shed 3 bases, J shed 3 bases, and the junction held 5 bases outside the gene matches. This CDR3 contains 17 residues. Germline V gives CDR1 SGHDT, CDR2 YYEEEE. CDR3 DNA: TGTGCCAGCAGCTATTGGACTAGCGGGAGCTACACCGGGGAGCTGTTTTTT. Translation: CASSYWTSGSYTGELFF.

The chain employs TRBV19 and TRBJ2-7, with 11 bases matching TRBD2. The CDR3 is 15 residues long. Unmatched junction bases numbered 4, after V lost 4 bases and J lost 2 bases. Germline V lookup: CDR1 LNHDA, CDR2 SQIVND (reference sequence). The DNA of the CDR3 is TGTGCCAGTAGTAAGACTAGCGGGGAGCCCTACGAGCAGTACTTC. As protein: CASSKTSGEPYEQYF. The whole variable domain, filled in from reference TRBV19 and TRBJ2-7, reads DGGITQSPKYLFRKEGQNVTLSCEQNLNHDAMYWYRQDPGQGLRLIYYSQIVNDFQKGDIAEGYSVSREKKESFPLTVTSAQKNPTAFYLCASSKTSGEPYEQYFGPGTRLTVT.

The chain links TRBV7-9 to TRBJ1-3; no clear D gene. The CDR3 contains 13 residues. V shed 8 bases and J shed 2 bases, with 10 bases lying between them. Germline loops: CDR1 SEHNR, CDR2 FQNEAQ (reference sequence). CDR3 protein: CASVRGAGNTIYF. CDR3 bases: TGTGCCAGCGTGCGGGGAGCTGGAAACACCATATATTTT.

In its sample, this clonotype was seen many times. The chain couples TRBV12-3 or TRBV12-4 to TRBJ2-5; TRBD2 is a possible D gene (6 bases). Deletions cut 2 bases from V and 5 bases from J, with 12 bases between. This CDR3 contains 14 residues. The CDR3 DNA follows: TGTGCCAGCAGTTTATTTTGGGGGGAGGAGACCCAGTACTTC. Its protein product is CASSLFWGEETQYF.

This clonotype was seen ten or more times. The V gene is TRBV6-2 or TRBV6-3, the J gene TRBJ1-5, with D possibly TRBD1 on 5 matching bases. CDR3 length: 15 residues. Germline V gene sequence: CDR1 MNHEY, CDR2 SVGEGT. Trimming pared 6 bases from V and 3 bases from J, leaving 15 bases between. CDR3 bases: TGTGCCAGCAGCCACGGGACTCATCACAATCAGCCCCAGCATTTT. Amino acid sequence: CASSHGTHHNQPQHF.

The table lists this clonotype with many counts. This chain links TRBV7-8 with TRBJ1-5, with a weak D call TRBD1 (5 bases). In germline, CDR1 is SGHVS, CDR2 FQNEAQ. The CDR3 sequence is 14 residues long. The germline V and J ends were trimmed by 5 bases and 6 bases, with 14 bases remaining between them. For the CDR3, the DNA is TGTGCCAGCAGCCCAAACAGGAGGTTTCAGCCCCAGCATTTT. The encoded protein is CASSPNRRFQPQHF.

This clonotype has at least ten counts. The genes are TRBV2 and TRBJ1-5; D gene ambiguous. CDR1 SNHLY and CDR2 FYNNEI come from the germline V gene. The CDR3 is made up of 15 amino acids. V was shortened by 3 bases and J by 0 bases, with 9 bases between the two germline ends. CDR3 region: CASSDPTDSNQPQHF. CDR3 sequence (DNA): TGTGCCAGCAGTGACCCTACAGATAGCAATCAGCCCCAGCATTTT.

This clonotype was counted many times. The chain couples TRBV10-3 to TRBJ2-5, with D maybe TRBD2 (5 bases). Looked up from germline, CDR1 is ENHRY and CDR2 is SYGVKD. The V end was cut by 2 bases, the J end by 5 bases, with 6 bases between. CDR3 length equals 12 residues. CDR3 sequence reads: CAISETGETQYF. The DNA for the CDR3 is TGTGCCATCAGTGAGACGGGGGAGACCCAGTACTTC.

This chain uses TRBV11-2 with TRBJ2-5; 11 bases map to TRBD1. Germline CDR1 SGHAT, CDR2 FQNNGV. The CDR3 has 15 amino acids. V was pared by 5 bases and J by 6 bases, with 8 bases of the junction left unmatched. This chain's CDR3 is CASSPTGTGGKTQYF. The CDR3 nucleotides read TGTGCCAGCAGCCCAACCGGGACAGGGGGGAAGACCCAGTACTTC.

This clonotype was recorded many times. The chain joins TRBV5-1 to TRBJ1-1, with D possibly matching TRBD1 (5 bases). Per the germline V gene, CDR1 is SGHRS and CDR2 is YFSETQ. The V end was cut by 4 bases, the J end by 1 base, with 14 bases between. The CDR3 is 15 residues long. The CDR3: CASSLLRDGNTEAFF. CDR3 coding DNA: TGCGCCAGCAGCCTCCTACGGGACGGGAACACTGAAGCTTTCTTT.

This chain joins TRBV27 and TRBJ1-1, with D possibly being TRBD1 (5 bases). This CDR3 has 14 residues. Germline CDR1 MNHEY, CDR2 SMNVEV (reference sequence). V lost 8 bases to trimming and J lost 4 bases, with 17 bases between them. CDR3: CASFGAGMITEAFF. In DNA form, the CDR3 reads TGTGCCAGCTTCGGGGCGGGGATGATCACTGAAGCTTTCTTT.

This clonotype showed up many times. The chain is built from TRBV28 and TRBJ1-2; weak D call: TRBD1 (5 bases). There are 11 residues in the CDR3. Trimming took 7 bases from V and 8 from J, leaving 11 bases between them. The germline CDR1 and CDR2 sequences are MDHEN and SYDVKM. The DNA for the CDR3 is TGTGCCAGCAAAGGGGCGAAGGGCTACACCTTC. It is translated as CASKGAKGYTF.

This clonotype was seen a handful of times. This sequence joins TRBV28 and TRBJ1-6; TRBD1 agrees at 9 bases. The CDR3 covers 15 residues. Germline V gene data show CDR1 as MDHEN and CDR2 as SYDVKM. Trimming removed 4 bases from V and 7 bases from J; junction bases left unmatched: 5. The CDR3 nucleotides are TGTGCCAGCAGTTCCTATGGGACAGGGAATTCACCCCTCCACTTT. Its protein is CASSSYGTGNSPLHF.

As concerns this clonotype: Germline is not matched at one junction end, which may reflect a read error. The chain is built from TRBV12-3 or TRBV12-4 and TRBJ1-5; D unclear. The CDR3 contains 13 residues. The CDR3 region is CASSLIDNQPQHF. The CDR3 DNA follows: TGTGCCAGCAGTTTAATCGATAATCAGCCGCAGCATTTT.

In the case of this clonotype: A read error is possible here, since a much larger clone lies one base away. The chain recombines TRBV25-1 with TRBJ1-1; D remains ambiguous. Germline CDR1 and CDR2: MGHDK and SYGVNS. This CDR3 region has 12 residues. CDR3 residues: CASEEENSEAFF. The CDR3 DNA follows: TGTGCCAGCGAGGAAGAGAACTCTGAAGCTTTCTTT.